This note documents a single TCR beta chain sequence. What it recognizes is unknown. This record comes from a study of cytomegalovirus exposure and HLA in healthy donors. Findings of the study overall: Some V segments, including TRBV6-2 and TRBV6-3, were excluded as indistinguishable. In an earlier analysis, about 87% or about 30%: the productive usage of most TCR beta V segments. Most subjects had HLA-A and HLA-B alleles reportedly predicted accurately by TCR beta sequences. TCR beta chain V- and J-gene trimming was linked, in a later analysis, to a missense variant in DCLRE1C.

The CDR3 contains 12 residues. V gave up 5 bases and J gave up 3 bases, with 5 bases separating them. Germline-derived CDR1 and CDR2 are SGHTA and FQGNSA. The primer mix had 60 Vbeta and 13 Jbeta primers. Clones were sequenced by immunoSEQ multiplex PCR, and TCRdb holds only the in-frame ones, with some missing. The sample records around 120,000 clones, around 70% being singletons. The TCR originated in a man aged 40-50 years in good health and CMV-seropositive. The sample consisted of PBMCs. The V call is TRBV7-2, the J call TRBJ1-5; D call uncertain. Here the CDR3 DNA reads TGTGCCAGCAGCCCGGTCAATCAGCCCCAGCATTTT. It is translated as CASSPVNQPQHF.